These 6 T cell receptor beta chains originate from one sample sequenced in a study of cytomegalovirus exposure and HLA in healthy donors. A multiplex PCR was run with 60 Vbeta primers and 13 Jbeta primers. Clones were read by immunoSEQ multiplex PCR, and TCRdb kept only the in-frame ones, dropping some. Altogether some 150,000 clones are present, around four fifths being singletons, with the ten largest covering 1.3%. The sequencing input was PBMCs. The receptor set was obtained from a woman between 50 and 59 years old in good health and CMV-seronegative.

The chain has TRBV7-9 and TRBJ2-7, with TRBD1 matching over 8 bases. Germline V gives CDR1 SEHNR, CDR2 FQNEAQ (reference sequence). This CDR3 has 14 residues. With V trimmed by 7 bases and J by 2 bases, 7 bases remained unmatched. The CDR3 loop is CASNPGQGTYEQYF. The CDR3 DNA reads TGTGCCAGCAACCCTGGACAGGGTACCTACGAGCAGTACTTC. Drawing the rest from reference TRBV7-9 and TRBJ2-7, the complete variable domain is DTGVSQNPRHKITKRGQNVTFRCDPISEHNRLYWYRQTLGQGPEFLTYFQNEAQLEKSRLLSDRFSAERPKGSFSTLEIQRTEQGDSAMYLCASNPGQGTYEQYFGPGTRLTVT.

V is TRBV5-1 and J is TRBJ1-1; the match to TRBD1 covers 7 bases. This CDR3 has 15 amino acids. The germline CDR1 and CDR2 sequences are SGHRS and YFSETQ. Trimming took 1 base from V and 4 from J; bases not matched to a gene: 7. The CDR3 sequence: CASSLKVSGGTEAFF. The CDR3 DNA reads TGCGCCAGCAGCTTGAAAGTTTCAGGGGGCACTGAAGCTTTCTTT.

This chain joins TRBV7-6 and TRBJ2-7; D unresolved. This CDR3 is built from 13 residues. Trimming removed 8 bases at V and 0 bases at J, with 11 bases between. Germline V gene sequence: CDR1 SGHVS, CDR2 FNYEAQ. The CDR3 sequence: CASSFPNSYEQYF. CDR3 coding DNA: TGTGCCAGCTCATTCCCCAACTCCTACGAGCAGTACTTC.

The chain links TRBV4-3 to TRBJ2-2; TRBD1 might be the D (5 bases). The germline gives CDR1 LGHNA, CDR2 YSLEER. This CDR3 contains 15 residues. V was shortened by 1 base and J by 2 bases, with 8 bases between the two germline ends. The CDR3 DNA reads as TGCGCCAGCAGCCAAGTGCAGGGAAACACCGGGGAGCTGTTTTTT. It encodes CASSQVQGNTGELFF.

In its sample, this clone was seen once. The chain has TRBV28 and TRBJ1-1; 9 positions agree with TRBD1. The V gene end was trimmed by 6 bases and the J gene end by 0 bases; junction bases not matched to a gene: 14. The CDR3 extends over 18 amino acids. The V gene's germline CDR1 is MDHEN and CDR2 SYDVKM. Here the CDR3 reads CASRPPTGGTFLNTEAFF. In nucleotides, the CDR3 is TGTGCCAGCAGACCCCCGACAGGGGGGACGTTCTTGAACACTGAAGCTTTCTTT.

Only a few counts were recorded for this clone. This chain uses TRBV6-5 with TRBJ1-5; D might be TRBD1 (6 bases). The ends were cut back, 0 bases at V and 15 bases at J, with 24 bases in the middle. The CDR3 has 16 residues. The V gene's germline CDR1 is MNHEY and CDR2 SVGAGI. In nucleotides, the CDR3 is TGTGCCAGCAGTTACTCAGAGACAGGCCCCGACAATAGGTGGCATTTT. Translating gives CASSYSETGPDNRWHF.